This record looks at one T cell receptor (beta chain) sequence and its context. This entry belongs to a study of cytomegalovirus exposure and HLA in healthy donors. CDR1 and CDR2 from the germline V gene are SEHNR and FQNEAQ (reference sequence). Losses at the gene ends were 5 bases for V and 5 bases for J; bases not matched to a gene: 4. The CDR3 is 13 amino acids. The PCR contained 60 Vbeta and 13 Jbeta primers. Sequencing used immunoSEQ multiplex PCR; TCRdb keeps in-frame clones, though not all of them. The sample yields 85,000 to 100,000 clones, roughly 80% seen once. Sequenced material: PBMCs. The source is a man between 50 and 59 years old in good health and CMV-seropositive. The chain has TRBV7-9 and TRBJ1-2; 8 positions match TRBD1. DNA of the CDR3: TGTGCCAGCAGCACCGGGACAGGTTATGGCTACACCTTC. It encodes CASSTGTGYGYTF.